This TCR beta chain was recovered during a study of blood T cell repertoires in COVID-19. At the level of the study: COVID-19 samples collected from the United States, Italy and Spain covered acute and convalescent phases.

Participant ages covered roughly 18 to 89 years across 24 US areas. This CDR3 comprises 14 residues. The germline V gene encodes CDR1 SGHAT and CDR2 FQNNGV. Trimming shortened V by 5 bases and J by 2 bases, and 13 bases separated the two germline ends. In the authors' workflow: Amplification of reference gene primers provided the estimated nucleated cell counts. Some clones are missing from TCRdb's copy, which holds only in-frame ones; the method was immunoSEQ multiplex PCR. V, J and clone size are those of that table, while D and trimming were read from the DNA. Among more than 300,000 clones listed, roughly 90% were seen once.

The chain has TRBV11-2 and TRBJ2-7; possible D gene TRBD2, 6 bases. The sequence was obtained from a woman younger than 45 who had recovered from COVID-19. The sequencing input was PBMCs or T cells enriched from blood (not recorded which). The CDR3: CASSAPGLPYEQYF. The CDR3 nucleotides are TGTGCCAGCAGCGCGCCCGGACTACCCTACGAGCAGTACTTC.